The present TCR beta chain was sequenced within a study of OX40 agonist ivuxolimab in advanced cancers. In the study overall: Participants, approximately 80% male, averaged roughly 60 years of age, ranging from about 23 to 90. Partial responses were observed in three patients, of whom one had hepatocellular carcinoma and two had cutaneous melanoma. The study, taken as a whole, reports: Both blood CD4+ and CD8+ T cells showed clonal growth by week 6 at 0.1 to 3.0 mg/kg.

Excluded were patients having autoimmune disease history or systemic immunosuppression. As concerns this clone: Its specificity is not known.

TCRdb keeps only in-frame clones here, not all; method: immunoSEQ multiplex PCR. This repertoire shows 3,000 to 3,500 clones, 70% to 75% found once; its top ten account for roughly 87%. V was clipped by 0 bases and J by 3 bases, with 13 bases between them. Germline assignment: CDR1 SGDLS and CDR2 YYNGEE. CDR3 length equals 15 residues. Sequenced here: CD4+ or CD8+ T cells sorted from blood, sampled in a trial of the OX40 agonist ivuxolimab. This receptor was obtained from an adult with an advanced solid tumor such as melanoma, head and neck, liver or kidney cancer. The V gene is TRBV9, the J gene TRBJ2-7; possibly TRBD2 for D (7 bases). This CDR3 reads CASSVGEGGNYEQYF. CDR3 coding DNA: TGTGCCAGCAGCGTAGGCGAGGGGGGGAACTACGAGCAGTACTTC.